These 20 T cell receptor beta chains share one sample of origin, sequenced in a study of cytomegalovirus exposure and HLA in healthy donors. The repertoire was sequenced with immunoSEQ multiplex PCR; TCRdb's copy has only in-frame clones and lacks some. The sample shows some 200,000 clones, around 81% of them seen only once. Sequencing was carried out using PBMCs. These receptors were taken from a woman aged 18-29 years in good health and CMV-seropositive.

The chain joins TRBV2 to TRBJ2-5, with TRBD1 matching over 8 bases. V gave up 5 bases and J gave up 4 bases; unmatched junction bases: 9. The CDR3 runs to 15 residues. The germline V gene encodes CDR1 SNHLY and CDR2 FYNNEI. The CDR3 DNA is TGTGCCAGCAGTAGGAACAGGGGGAGTCCAGAGACCCAGTACTTC. It yields the protein CASSRNRGSPETQYF.

The rearrangement uses TRBV6-4 and TRBJ1-2, with 9 bases fitting TRBD1. The CDR3 spans 14 residues. Germline CDR1 MRHNA, CDR2 SNTAGT. V shed 4 bases and J 4 bases; nucleotides not matched to a gene: 4. This chain's CDR3 is CASSAGQGSYGYTF. The CDR3 DNA is TGTGCCAGCAGTGCAGGACAGGGGTCCTATGGCTACACCTTC.

The chain recombines TRBV5-4 with TRBJ2-5; D is uncertain. Trimming removed 0 bases at V and 2 bases at J, with 8 bases between. CDR3 length equals 14 residues. CDR1 SGHNT and CDR2 YYREEE come from the germline V gene (reference sequence). The CDR3 DNA is TGTGCCAGCAGCTTGGCCCTAGAACAAGAGACCCAGTACTTC. Protein product: CASSLALEQETQYF.

The chain recombines TRBV20-1 with TRBJ2-3; no definite D call. The CDR3 contains 10 residues. V lost 5 bases, J lost 6 bases, and 6 bases lay in between. Germline V gives CDR1 DFQATT, CDR2 SNEGSKA (reference sequence). CDR3 bases: TGCAGTGCTTCCGAGGATACGCAGTATTTT. Its protein is CSASEDTQYF.

This rearrangement joins TRBV9 to TRBJ1-5; possibly TRBD1 for D (5 bases). The V and J ends lost 9 bases and 5 bases respectively, with 21 bases between them. The CDR3 is 15 amino acids. Per the germline V gene, CDR1 is SGDLS and CDR2 is YYNGEE. In DNA, the CDR3 is TGTGCCACCATCCGCTTCCAGGGTCTCTATCAGCCCCAGCATTTT. It codes for CATIRFQGLYQPQHF.

The genes are TRBV6-6 and TRBJ2-7; a weak D match, TRBD1 (6 bases). The CDR3 is 15 residues long. Trimming stripped 6 bases from V and 2 bases from J, with 17 bases between. CDR1 and CDR2 from the germline V gene are MNHNY and SVGAGI (reference sequence). DNA for the CDR3: TGTGCCAGCAGCATGGCCGGCAGGGGTCCCTACGAGCAGTACTTC. It yields the protein CASSMAGRGPYEQYF.

V and J are TRBV7-9 and TRBJ2-7; no reliable D call. Germline loops: CDR1 SEHNR, CDR2 FQNEAQ (reference sequence). There are 13 residues in the CDR3. V shed 4 bases and J shed 0 bases, with 7 bases lying between them. The CDR3 region has the DNA TGTGCCAGCAGCTCAGGAAACTCCTACGAGCAGTACTTC. As protein: CASSSGNSYEQYF.

The chain carries TRBV6-1 and TRBJ2-5; 7 bases line up with TRBD2. The CDR3 length is 16 residues. Trimming removed 4 bases from V and 0 bases from J; junction bases left unmatched: 8. Germline CDR1 and CDR2: MNHNS and SASEGT. The CDR3 reads CASSAGGWGYQETQYF. The CDR3 DNA follows: TGTGCCAGCAGTGCGGGAGGTTGGGGGTACCAAGAGACCCAGTACTTC.

The chain has TRBV7-9 and TRBJ2-1; 7 bases align to TRBD2. The V and J ends lost 5 bases and 7 bases, in that order; junction bases with no gene match: 5. The germline V gene encodes CDR1 SEHNR and CDR2 FQNEAQ (reference sequence). The CDR3 totals 13 residues. CDR3: CASSREGENEQFF. The CDR3 DNA sequence: TGTGCCAGCAGCAGGGAGGGAGAGAATGAGCAGTTCTTC.

The genes are TRBV4-1 and TRBJ1-5; D is undetermined. The V gene's germline CDR1 is MGHRA and CDR2 YSYEKL. The CDR3 extends over 13 amino acids. Trimming pared 0 bases from V and 6 bases from J, leaving 6 bases between. DNA of the CDR3: TGCGCCAGCAGCCAAGAATTCATTCAGCCCCAGCATTTT. This translates into CASSQEFIQPQHF.

This clone was observed a few times. The chain joins TRBV20-1 to TRBJ1-1; no definite D call. CDR1 and CDR2 (germline): DFQATT, SNEGSKA (reference sequence). The CDR3 totals 11 residues. V was trimmed by 8 bases and J by 1 base, leaving 8 bases between them. The CDR3 protein is CSTTANTEAFF. The CDR3 DNA reads as TGCAGTACAACAGCGAACACTGAAGCTTTCTTT.

The chain has TRBV18 and TRBJ2-7; 11 nucleotides match TRBD1. The ends lost 6 bases at V and 6 bases at J; junction bases unmatched: 7. Germline CDR1 is KGHSH and CDR2 is LQKENI. The CDR3 extends over 14 amino acids. CDR3 coding DNA: TGTGCCAGCTCCGGCGGGACAGGGGGACTCGAGCAGTACTTC. This sequence encodes CASSGGTGGLEQYF.

This clone has more than one count but fewer than ten. The V and J genes are TRBV27 and TRBJ1-1, with 8 nucleotides matching TRBD1. Germline trimming cut 3 bases from V and 8 bases from J; bases unmatched to any gene: 14. In germline, CDR1 is MNHEY, CDR2 SMNVEV (reference sequence). The CDR3 consists of 16 residues. CDR3 DNA sequence: TGTGCCAGCAGTTTCGGAGTAACAGGGGGTGCCCCAGAAGCTTTCTTT. Protein product: CASSFGVTGGAPEAFF.

V is TRBV29-1 and J is TRBJ2-3, with TRBD2 matching over 11 bases. Trimming removed 4 bases from V and 1 base from J; junction bases left unmatched: 4. Germline loops: CDR1 SQVTM, CDR2 ANQGSEA. The CDR3 loop spans 15 amino acids. The CDR3 region is CSVVLAGGGTDTQYF. The CDR3 DNA sequence: TGCAGCGTTGTCCTAGCGGGGGGCGGCACAGATACGCAGTATTTT.

The V call is TRBV15, the J call TRBJ1-5, with no clear D. Trimming cost V 0 bases and J 0 bases, with 15 bases left between them. Germline lookup yields CDR1 LNHNV and CDR2 YYDKDF (reference sequence). The CDR3 consists of 18 residues. The CDR3: CATSRDLENSNSNQPQHF. CDR3 bases: TGTGCCACCAGCAGAGATTTAGAGAACAGCAATAGCAATCAGCCCCAGCATTTT.

The V gene is TRBV6-5, the J gene TRBJ2-7; 7 nucleotides line up with TRBD1. Losses at the gene ends were 6 bases for V and 3 bases for J; bases not matched to a gene: 5. CDR1 MNHEY and CDR2 SVGAGI come from the germline V gene. There are 13 residues in the CDR3. The CDR3 DNA follows: TGTGCCAGCAGCCTCGGACAGGTCTACGAGCAGTACTTC. It specifies CASSLGQVYEQYF.

The rearrangement uses TRBV6-6 and TRBJ1-5; perhaps TRBD1 as D (5 bases). Trimming left V 3 bases short and J 0 bases short, with 9 bases between. The CDR3 consists of 15 residues. Germline CDR1 and CDR2: MNHNY and SVGAGI (reference sequence). DNA for the CDR3: TGTGCCAGCAGTTATGCCGGGGGTAGCAATCAGCCCCAGCATTTT. Amino acids: CASSYAGGSNQPQHF.

V is TRBV19 and J is TRBJ1-1; no clear D gene. Trimming took 3 bases from V and 6 from J, leaving 17 bases between them. The CDR3 has 15 amino acids. Per the germline V gene, CDR1 is LNHDA and CDR2 is SQIVND (reference sequence). The CDR3 loop reads CASSIIGEGRAEAFF. The CDR3 DNA sequence: TGTGCCAGTAGTATTATTGGAGAGGGTCGCGCTGAAGCTTTCTTT. The whole variable domain, remainder taken from reference TRBV19 and TRBJ1-1, is DGGITQSPKYLFRKEGQNVTLSCEQNLNHDAMYWYRQDPGQGLRLIYYSQIVNDFQKGDIAEGYSVSREKKESFPLTVTSAQKNPTAFYLCASSIIGEGRAEAFFGQGTRLTVV.

DNA for the CDR3: TGCGCCAGCAGCCAGCCGGGACAGGATCTCTCCTACGAGCAGTACTTC. Translated, it gives CASSQPGQDLSYEQYF. The rearrangement links TRBV4-1 to TRBJ2-7, with 8 bases matching TRBD1. V was pared by 3 bases and J by 0 bases, with 7 bases of the junction left unmatched. This CDR3 is built from 16 residues. Germline-derived CDR1 and CDR2 are MGHRA and YSYEKL.

V usage is TRBV10-3 and J usage is TRBJ2-1; 11 bases line up with TRBD2. The length of the CDR3 is 16 residues. V lost 0 bases and J lost 5; bases outside the gene matches: 3. CDR1 is ENHRY, CDR2 SYGVKD, per germline. In DNA, the CDR3 is TGTGCCATCAGTGAGTCGATGACTAGCGGGAACAATGAGCAGTTCTTC. Translating it yields CAISESMTSGNNEQFF.